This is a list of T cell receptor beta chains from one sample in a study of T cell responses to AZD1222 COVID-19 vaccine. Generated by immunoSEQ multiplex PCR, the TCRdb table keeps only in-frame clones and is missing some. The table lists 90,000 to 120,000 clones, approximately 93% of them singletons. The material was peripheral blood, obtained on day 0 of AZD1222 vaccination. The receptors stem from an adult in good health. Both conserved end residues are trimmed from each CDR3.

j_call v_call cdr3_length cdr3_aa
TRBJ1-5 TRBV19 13 ASSRTGASNQPQH
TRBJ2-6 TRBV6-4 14 ASSESGGAGANVLT
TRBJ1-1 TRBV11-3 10 ASSPDETEAF
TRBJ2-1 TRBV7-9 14 ASSLTFGSSYNEQF
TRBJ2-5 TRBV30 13 AWSGGTGVKQTQY
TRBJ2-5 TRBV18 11 ASSPNTQETQY
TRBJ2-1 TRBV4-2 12 ASSQRRLEDEQF
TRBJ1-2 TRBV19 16 ASSIFLGRQGRLYGYT
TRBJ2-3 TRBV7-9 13 ASSLRLAHTDTQY
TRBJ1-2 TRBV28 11 ASSPGTRFGYT
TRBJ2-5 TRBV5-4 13 ASSPVGGERETQY
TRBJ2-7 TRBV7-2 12 ASSLGLSSYEQY
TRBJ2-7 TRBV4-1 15 ASSQATPGHWDYEQY
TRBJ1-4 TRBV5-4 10 ASSLGNEKLF
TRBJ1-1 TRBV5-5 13 ASSFTEIQNTEAF
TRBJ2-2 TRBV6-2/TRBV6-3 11 ASSYGGTGELF
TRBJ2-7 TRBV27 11 ASKGLADYEQY
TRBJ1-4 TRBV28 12 ASSEGGSNEKLF
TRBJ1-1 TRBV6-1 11 ASSEGTTVKAF
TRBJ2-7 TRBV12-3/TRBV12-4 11 ASSPHRILEQY
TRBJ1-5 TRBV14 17 ASSQEEDPSRGFNQPQH
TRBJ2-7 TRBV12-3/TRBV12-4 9 ASGQSYEQY
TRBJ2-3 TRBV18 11 ASSPNPTDTQY
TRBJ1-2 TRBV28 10 ASSRQNYGYT
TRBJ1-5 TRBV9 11 ASSRGVNQPQH
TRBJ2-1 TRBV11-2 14 ASSTRGSGIYNEQF
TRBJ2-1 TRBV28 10 ASSQGYYEQF
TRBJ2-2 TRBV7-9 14 ASSLYGADATGELF
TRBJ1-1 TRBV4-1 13 ASSPLGQVNTEAF
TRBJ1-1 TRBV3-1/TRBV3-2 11 ASSQGASTEAF
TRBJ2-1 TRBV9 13 ASRKGLAAYNEQF
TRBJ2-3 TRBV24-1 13 ATSDSTGSTDTQY
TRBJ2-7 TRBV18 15 ASSQGTHPGGHDEQY
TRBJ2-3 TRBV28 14 ASSLGLAGYRDTQY
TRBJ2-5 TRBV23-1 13 ASSQSRGVQETQY
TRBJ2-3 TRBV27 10 ASSQNTDTQY
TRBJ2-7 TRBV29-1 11 SVEGQGAYEQY
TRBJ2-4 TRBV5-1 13 ASSPRPDRGNIQY
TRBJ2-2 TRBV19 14 ASRLLAGAITGELF
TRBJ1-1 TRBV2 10 ACTGDSTEAF
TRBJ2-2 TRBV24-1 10 ATVSFSGELF
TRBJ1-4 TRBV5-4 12 ASSRRQGNEKLF
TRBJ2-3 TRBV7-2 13 ASSLVAGNADTQY
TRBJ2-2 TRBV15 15 ATSRGGLAGGTGELF
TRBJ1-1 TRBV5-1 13 ASSPARGRESEAF
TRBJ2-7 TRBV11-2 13 ASSMGGGSSYEQY
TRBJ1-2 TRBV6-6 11 ASSPGTLYGYT
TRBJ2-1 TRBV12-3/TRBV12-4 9 ASSLGSRSF
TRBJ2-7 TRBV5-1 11 ASSLGQSYEQY
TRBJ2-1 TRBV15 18 ATSREGTSSRRSPYNEQF
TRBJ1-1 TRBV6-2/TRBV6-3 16 ASSYSSWDPGTGPEAF
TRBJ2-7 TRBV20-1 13 SASHSGGLSYEQY
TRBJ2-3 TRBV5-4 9 ASSLTDTQY
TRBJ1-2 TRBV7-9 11 ASSLMGDYGYT
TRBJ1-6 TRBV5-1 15 ASSLVPDSSYNSPLH
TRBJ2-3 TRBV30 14 AWSVGLTQITDTQY